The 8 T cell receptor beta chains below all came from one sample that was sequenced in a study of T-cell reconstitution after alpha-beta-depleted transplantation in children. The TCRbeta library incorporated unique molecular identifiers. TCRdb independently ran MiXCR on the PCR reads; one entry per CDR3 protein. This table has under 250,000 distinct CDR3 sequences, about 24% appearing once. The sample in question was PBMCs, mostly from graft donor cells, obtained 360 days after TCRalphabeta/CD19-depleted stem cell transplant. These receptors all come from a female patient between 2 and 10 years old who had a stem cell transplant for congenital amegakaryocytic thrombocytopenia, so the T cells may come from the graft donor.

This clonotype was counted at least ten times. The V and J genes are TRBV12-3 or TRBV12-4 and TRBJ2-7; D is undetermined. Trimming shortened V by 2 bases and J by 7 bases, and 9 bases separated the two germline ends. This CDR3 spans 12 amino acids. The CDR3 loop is CASSLIMGEQYF. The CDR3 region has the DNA TGTGCCAGCAGTTTAATTATGGGTGAGCAGTACTTC.

The CDR3 region is CATSDPGTGNLADEQFF. The CDR3 DNA follows: TGTGCCACCAGTGACCCCGGGACAGGGAATCTTGCGGATGAGCAGTTCTTC. The chain employs TRBV24-1 and TRBJ2-1; 9 nucleotides align to TRBD1. V was pared by 4 bases and J by 8 bases, with 14 bases of the junction left unmatched. The CDR3 loop spans 17 amino acids. Germline CDR1 reads KGHDR; CDR2 reads SFDVKD.

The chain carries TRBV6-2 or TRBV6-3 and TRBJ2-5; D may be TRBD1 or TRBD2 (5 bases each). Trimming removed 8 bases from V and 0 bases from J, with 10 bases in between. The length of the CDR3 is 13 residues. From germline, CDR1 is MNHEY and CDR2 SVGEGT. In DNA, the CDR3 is TGTGCCAGCGGTGGGACGTACCAAGAGACCCAGTACTTC. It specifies CASGGTYQETQYF.

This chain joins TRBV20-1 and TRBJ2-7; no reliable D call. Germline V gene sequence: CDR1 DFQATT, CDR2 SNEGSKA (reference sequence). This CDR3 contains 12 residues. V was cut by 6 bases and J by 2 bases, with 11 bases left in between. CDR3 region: CSAWTTAYEQYF. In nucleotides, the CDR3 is TGCAGTGCGTGGACCACAGCCTACGAGCAGTACTTC.

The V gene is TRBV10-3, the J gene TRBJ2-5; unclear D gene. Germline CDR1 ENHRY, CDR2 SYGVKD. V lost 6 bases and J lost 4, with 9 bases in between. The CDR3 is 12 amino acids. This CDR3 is CAIRGGGETQYF. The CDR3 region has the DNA TGTGCCATCAGGGGTGGCGGAGAGACCCAGTACTTC.

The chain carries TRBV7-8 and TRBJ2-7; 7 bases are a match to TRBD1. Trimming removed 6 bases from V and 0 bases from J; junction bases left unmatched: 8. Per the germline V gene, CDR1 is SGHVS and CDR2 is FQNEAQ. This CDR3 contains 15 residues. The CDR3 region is CASRPPGTDSYEQYF. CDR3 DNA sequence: TGTGCCAGCAGGCCGCCCGGGACAGACTCCTACGAGCAGTACTTC.

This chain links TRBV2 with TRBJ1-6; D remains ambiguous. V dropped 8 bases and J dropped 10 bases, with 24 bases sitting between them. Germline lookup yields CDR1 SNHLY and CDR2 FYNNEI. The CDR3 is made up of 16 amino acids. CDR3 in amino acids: CASLDPDGLIGSPLHF. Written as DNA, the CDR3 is TGTGCCAGCCTAGACCCCGACGGCTTAATAGGATCACCCCTCCACTTT. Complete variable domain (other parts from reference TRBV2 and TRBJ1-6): EPEVTQTPSHQVTQMGQEVILRCVPISNHLYFYWYRQILGQKVEFLVSFYNNEISEKSEIFDDQFSVERPDGSNFTLKIRSTKLEDSAMYFCASLDPDGLIGSPLHFGNGTRLTVT.

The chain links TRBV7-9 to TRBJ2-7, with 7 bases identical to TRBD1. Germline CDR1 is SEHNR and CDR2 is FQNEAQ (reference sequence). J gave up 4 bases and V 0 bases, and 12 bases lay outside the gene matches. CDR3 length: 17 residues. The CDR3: CASSLASDRRRIYEQYF. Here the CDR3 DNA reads TGTGCCAGCAGCTTAGCGTCGGACAGGCGGAGGATTTACGAGCAGTACTTC.